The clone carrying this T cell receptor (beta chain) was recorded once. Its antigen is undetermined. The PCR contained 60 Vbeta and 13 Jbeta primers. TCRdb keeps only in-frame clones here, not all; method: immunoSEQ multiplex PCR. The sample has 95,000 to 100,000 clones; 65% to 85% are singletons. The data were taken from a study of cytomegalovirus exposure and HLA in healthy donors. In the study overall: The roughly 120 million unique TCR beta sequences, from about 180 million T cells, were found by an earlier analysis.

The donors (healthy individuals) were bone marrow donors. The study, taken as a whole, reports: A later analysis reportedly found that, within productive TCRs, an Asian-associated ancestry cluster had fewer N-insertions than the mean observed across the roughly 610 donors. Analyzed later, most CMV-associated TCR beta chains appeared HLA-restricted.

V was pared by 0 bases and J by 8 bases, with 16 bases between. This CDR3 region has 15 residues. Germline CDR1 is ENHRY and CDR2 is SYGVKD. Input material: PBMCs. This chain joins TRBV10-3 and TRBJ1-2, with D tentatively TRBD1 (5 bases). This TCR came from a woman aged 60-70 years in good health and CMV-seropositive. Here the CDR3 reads CAISESGQGMSGYTF. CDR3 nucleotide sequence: TGTGCCATCAGTGAGTCTGGTCAGGGAATGTCCGGCTACACCTTC.